The 28 T cell receptor beta chains reported below all come from one sample, sequenced in a study of shared clonotypes between healthy human individuals. Assay: immunoSEQ multiplex PCR; the TCRdb copy retains only in-frame clones and omits some. Counted here are 950,000 to 1,100,000 clones, about 76% occurring once; the ten biggest clones make up about 1.5%. The sample was memory CD4+ T cells sorted from blood. Subset: CD45RA-negative fraction. The receptors were gathered from a man between 18 and 35 years old in good health.

The chain links TRBV27 to TRBJ1-5; D unresolved. In germline, CDR1 is MNHEY, CDR2 SMNVEV (reference sequence). This CDR3 has 13 amino acids. V was trimmed by 6 bases and J by 7 bases, leaving 13 bases between them. CDR3 loop: CASSIYRAQPQHF. The CDR3 DNA reads TGTGCCAGCAGCATATATCGGGCCCAGCCCCAGCATTTT.

This chain joins TRBV30 and TRBJ2-1; 8 bases are shared with TRBD2. CDR1 and CDR2 (germline): GTSNPN, SVGIG (reference sequence). The CDR3 contains 15 residues. V lost 3 bases, J lost 4 bases, and 8 bases stayed unmatched. The chain's CDR3 is CAWRGYSGDYNEQFF. The CDR3, as DNA: TGTGCCTGGAGGGGGTATAGCGGGGATTACAATGAGCAGTTCTTC. Based on the CDR3 plus reference TRBV30 and TRBJ2-1, the full variable domain is SQTIHQWPATLVQPVGSPLSLECTVEGTSNPNLYWYRQAAGRGLQLLFYSVGIGQISSEVPQNLSASRPQDRQFILSSKKLLLSDSGFYLCAWRGYSGDYNEQFFGPGTRLTVL.

The chain combines TRBV5-8 with TRBJ2-7; TRBD2 agrees at 8 bases. The V gene's germline CDR1 is SGHTS and CDR2 YDEGEE. The V and J ends lost 0 bases and 4 bases, in that order; junction bases with no gene match: 9. The CDR3 spans 16 residues. The CDR3 spells CASSLETGGNLYEQYF. The CDR3 DNA is TGTGCCAGCAGCTTGGAGACGGGAGGGAATCTGTACGAGCAGTACTTC.

The CDR3 DNA is TGTGCCTGGAGTATCGTAACCATCTCTGGAAACACCATATATTTT. Residues: CAWSIVTISGNTIYF. This chain links TRBV30 with TRBJ1-3; no clear D. V was clipped by 2 bases and J by 0 bases, with 11 bases between them. The CDR3 is 15 amino acids. Germline-derived CDR1 and CDR2 are GTSNPN and SVGIG (reference sequence).

This rearrangement joins TRBV7-9 to TRBJ2-6; D is possibly TRBD1 or TRBD2 (6 bases each). Trimming left V 5 bases short and J 2 bases short, with 13 bases between. Germline CDR1 SEHNR, CDR2 FQNEAQ (reference sequence). The CDR3 spans 16 residues. The CDR3 reads CASSAGHLTGANVLTF. Written as DNA, the CDR3 is TGTGCCAGCAGCGCGGGACACCTCACTGGGGCCAACGTCCTGACTTTC.

The table lists this clone with a count of one. This chain links TRBV25-1 with TRBJ1-4; 12 nucleotides agree with TRBD1. V shed 1 base, J shed 5 bases, and the junction held 2 bases outside the gene matches. CDR3 length equals 16 residues. Looked up from germline, CDR1 is MGHDK and CDR2 is SYGVNS. DNA of the CDR3: TGTGCCAGCAGTGAATGGGGGACAGGGGGCAATGAAAAACTGTTTTTT. This translates into CASSEWGTGGNEKLFF.

In regard to this clone: At one boundary the junction diverges from the germline segment, which might be a read error. This sequence joins TRBV11-2 and TRBJ2-3, with 7 bases matching TRBD2. The germline CDR1 and CDR2 sequences are SGHAT and FQNNGV. CDR3 size: 15 residues. Here the CDR3 reads CASSLGTTSTDTQYF. CDR3 sequence (DNA): TGTGCCAGCAGTTTAGGGACTACAAGCACAGATACGCAGTATTTT. The complete variable domain, with remaining parts taken from reference TRBV11-2 and TRBJ2-3, reads EAGVAQSPRYKIIEKRQSVAFWCNPISGHATLYWYQQILGQGPKLLIQFQNNGVVDDSQLPKDRFSAERLKGVDSTLKIQPAKLEDSAVYLCASSLGTTSTDTQYFGPGTRLTVL.

The V gene is TRBV7-2, the J gene TRBJ1-2, with TRBD1 matching over 8 bases. In germline, CDR1 is SGHTA, CDR2 FQGNSA. The length of the CDR3 is 14 residues. The V and J ends lost 6 bases and 5 bases, in that order; junction bases with no gene match: 8. CDR3 coding DNA: TGTGCCAGCAGACGCAGGGGGCCTAGGTATGGCTACACCTTC. It encodes CASRRRGPRYGYTF.

Only one count was recorded for this clone. The chain's CDR3 is CASSESDRGELFF. The DNA for the CDR3 is TGCGCCAGCAGTGAGTCGGACAGGGGGGAGCTGTTTTTT. This chain joins TRBV10-1 and TRBJ2-2, with 7 bases fitting TRBD1. Trimming removed 0 bases from V and 8 bases from J; junction bases left unmatched: 0. The CDR3 is 13 residues long. Germline CDR1 and CDR2: WNHNN and SYGVQD (reference sequence).

The J gene is TRBJ1-4, the V gene TRBV28, with TRBD1 matching 7 bases. The length of the CDR3 is 12 residues. CDR1 is MDHEN, CDR2 SYDVKM, per germline. The V gene end was trimmed by 4 bases and the J gene end by 8 bases; junction bases not matched to a gene: 1. CDR3 in amino acids: CASSSRGEKLFF. DNA of the CDR3: TGTGCCAGCAGTTCCAGGGGGGAAAAACTGTTTTTT.

Comments on this clone: Other DNA sequences of this sample code for an identical CDR3. The V and J genes are TRBV5-1 and TRBJ2-5; D ambiguous. The CDR3 runs to 12 residues. The germline V gene has CDR1 SGHRS and CDR2 YFSETQ. V was cut by 1 base and J by 4 bases, with 5 bases left in between. The CDR3 reads CASSLSGETQYF. DNA for the CDR3: TGCGCCAGCAGCTTGTCCGGAGAGACCCAGTACTTC.

The rearrangement joins TRBV18 to TRBJ2-1, with 8 bases identical to TRBD1. J lost 6 bases, V lost 3 bases, and 10 bases had no gene match. Germline CDR1 KGHSH, CDR2 LQKENI. The CDR3 totals 16 residues. CDR3 residues: CASSPKARGHVNEQFF. Here the CDR3 DNA reads TGTGCCAGCTCACCTAAAGCCAGGGGGCATGTCAATGAGCAGTTCTTC. The whole variable domain, filled in from reference TRBV18 and TRBJ2-1, reads NAGVMQNPRHLVRRRGQEARLRCSPMKGHSHVYWYRQLPEEGLKFMVYLQKENIIDESGMPKERFSAEFPKEGPSILRIQQVVRGDSAAYFCASSPKARGHVNEQFFGPGTRLTVL.

This clone has more than one count but fewer than ten. The CDR3 coding sequence is TGTGCCAGTTCGACAGGGGGCTACGAGCAGTACTTC. This sequence encodes CASSTGGYEQYF. This rearrangement joins TRBV2 to TRBJ2-7, with TRBD1 matching 9 bases. Per the germline V gene, CDR1 is SNHLY and CDR2 is FYNNEI. J gave up 3 bases and V 9 bases, and 3 bases lay outside the gene matches. This CDR3 comprises 12 residues.

This chain links TRBV7-2 with TRBJ2-6; no reliable D call. CDR3 length: 15 residues. Germline CDR1 and CDR2: SGHTA and FQGNSA. The V end lost 5 bases, the J end lost 2 bases, and 10 bases lay between the germline ends. DNA for the CDR3: TGTGCCAGCAGCCCGACGACCGCTGGGGCCAACGTCCTGACTTTC. It translates to CASSPTTAGANVLTF. The full variable domain, in which reference TRBV7-2 and TRBJ2-6 provide the parts outside the CDR3, is GAGVSQSPSNKVTEKGKDVELRCDPISGHTALYWYRQSLGQGLEFLIYFQGNSAPDKSGLPSDRFSAERTGGSVSTLTIQRTQQEDSAVYLCASSPTTAGANVLTFGAGSRLTVL.

The chain employs TRBV28 and TRBJ2-4, with D possibly TRBD1 on 6 matching bases. The V gene's germline CDR1 is MDHEN and CDR2 SYDVKM. V gave up 7 bases and J gave up 0 bases, with 16 bases separating them. This CDR3 region has 16 residues. The CDR3 reads CASKPDRFLAKNIQYF. The CDR3 nucleotides are TGTGCCAGCAAACCCGACAGGTTCTTAGCCAAAAACATTCAGTACTTC.

About this clone: A read error may explain this, as a much larger clone is one base away. This chain connects TRBV7-3 to TRBJ1-2, with D perhaps TRBD1 (6 bases). In germline, CDR1 is SGHTA, CDR2 FQGTGA. There are 13 residues in the CDR3. V lost 5 bases to trimming and J lost 1 base, with 8 bases between them. The CDR3 protein is CASSADSNYGYTF. The CDR3 DNA sequence: TGTGCCAGCAGCGCGGACAGTAACTATGGCTACACCTTC.

The rearrangement links TRBV30 to TRBJ2-5; TRBD2 is a possible D gene (6 bases). Germline CDR1 GTSNPN, CDR2 SVGIG (reference sequence). Trimming cost V 2 bases and J 0 bases, with 13 bases left between them. The CDR3 covers 15 residues. The CDR3 is CAWSRTRGYQETQYF. For the CDR3, the DNA is TGTGCCTGGAGTCGGACTCGGGGGTACCAAGAGACCCAGTACTTC.

The CDR3 loop is CASSRDKGDGYTF. In nucleotides, the CDR3 is TGCGCCAGCAGTCGGGACAAAGGAGATGGCTACACCTTC. The rearrangement uses TRBV10-1 and TRBJ1-2; D may be TRBD1 (6 bases). Trimming removed 5 bases from V and 6 bases from J, with 13 bases in between. The CDR3 has 13 amino acids. Germline CDR1 reads WNHNN; CDR2 reads SYGVQD (reference sequence).

J is TRBJ2-3 and V is TRBV5-4, with 11 bases matching TRBD1. Germline CDR1 SGHNT, CDR2 YYREEE (reference sequence). CDR3 length: 15 residues. V was pared by 3 bases and J by 6 bases, with 6 bases of the junction left unmatched. CDR3: CASSSGGQGGDTQYF. The CDR3, as DNA: TGTGCCAGCAGCTCCGGGGGACAGGGGGGCGATACGCAGTATTTT.

The genes are TRBV6-1 and TRBJ1-5, with TRBD1 identical over 8 bases. J lost 1 base, V lost 2 bases, and 4 bases had no gene match. CDR1 MNHNS and CDR2 SASEGT come from the germline V gene. This CDR3 region has 16 residues. The CDR3 DNA follows: TGTGCCAGCAGTGAATGGCAGGGGGCCAGCAATCAGCCCCAGCATTTT. Its translation is CASSEWQGASNQPQHF.

The chain recombines TRBV29-1 with TRBJ1-2, with D maybe TRBD1 (5 bases). CDR1 SQVTM and CDR2 ANQGSEA come from the germline V gene. V lost 7 bases to trimming and J lost 6 bases, with 9 bases between them. This CDR3 contains 10 residues. This chain's CDR3 is CSALGDGYTF. The CDR3 DNA is TGCAGCGCGCTAGGGGATGGCTACACCTTC.

V is TRBV21-1 and J is TRBJ1-1. TRBV21-1 is shown as a pseudogene. The CDR3 covers 12 residues. CDR3 DNA: TGTGCCAGCAACCGGCGGCGCACTGAAGCTTTCTTT. It encodes CASNRRRTEAFF.

CDR3 in amino acids: CASSDRYNEQFF. In nucleotides, the CDR3 is TGTGCCAGCTCGGACAGGTACAATGAGCAGTTCTTC. V and J are TRBV6-1 and TRBJ2-1, with 7 bases that match TRBD1. J lost 4 bases, V lost 8 bases, and 2 bases had no gene match. CDR1 MNHNS and CDR2 SASEGT come from the germline V gene. The CDR3 sequence is 12 residues long.

This clone came up once. This rearrangement joins TRBV9 to TRBJ2-7; D gene unclear. The CDR3 is 15 residues long. The V gene lost 0 bases and the J gene lost 0 bases, with 10 bases spanning the gap. CDR1 and CDR2 (germline): SGDLS, YYNGEE. The DNA of the CDR3 is TGTGCCAGCAGCGTAGATGGCTCCCGCTCCTACGAGCAGTACTTC. It translates to CASSVDGSRSYEQYF.

The V call is TRBV28, the J call TRBJ1-2; 10 bases are a match to TRBD1. The CDR3 contains 14 residues. Per germline, CDR1 MDHEN and CDR2 SYDVKM. Trimming cost V 8 bases and J 8 bases; bases outside gene matches: 11. The CDR3 sequence is CASWGQGITRGYTF. DNA for the CDR3: TGTGCCAGCTGGGGACAGGGGATCACTCGGGGCTACACCTTC.

This chain uses TRBV11-2 with TRBJ2-1; 10 nucleotides align to TRBD2. V was pared by 6 bases and J by 4 bases, with 6 bases of the junction left unmatched. The germline gives CDR1 SGHAT, CDR2 FQNNGV. The length of the CDR3 is 15 residues. CDR3 coding DNA: TGTGCCAGCAGTTTCCAGCGGGAGGGGTACAATGAGCAGTTCTTC. Its protein product is CASSFQREGYNEQFF.

The J gene is TRBJ2-1, the V gene TRBV2; 8 bases are a match to TRBD2. Germline lookup yields CDR1 SNHLY and CDR2 FYNNEI. J gave up 4 bases and V 6 bases, and 14 bases lay outside the gene matches. The CDR3 consists of 17 residues. This CDR3 is CASRAYRVRGDYNEQFF. Written as DNA, the CDR3 is TGTGCCAGCAGGGCGTATAGAGTGCGGGGGGATTACAATGAGCAGTTCTTC.

This clone has only one observation. The genes are TRBV30 and TRBJ1-2; D not certain. The V end lost 1 base, the J end lost 3 bases, and 6 bases lay between the germline ends. This CDR3 spans 12 amino acids. CDR1 is GTSNPN and CDR2 is SVGIG in the germline V gene (reference sequence). The CDR3: CAWSGQHYGYTF. The CDR3 DNA follows: TGTGCCTGGAGTGGGCAGCACTATGGCTACACCTTC.